This T cell receptor beta chain was obtained from a study of blood T cell repertoires in COVID-19. About the study: Researchers got acute and convalescent COVID-19 samples from the United States, Italy and Spain.

The CDR3 sequence is 16 residues long. The trim removed 5 bases at V and 5 bases at J, leaving 9 bases unmatched. The V gene's germline CDR1 is SGHTA and CDR2 FQGTGA. Some clones are missing from TCRdb's copy, which holds only in-frame ones; the method was immunoSEQ multiplex PCR. This sample yields approximately 240,000 clones, of which roughly 84% are seen a single time; around 5.5% belongs to the top ten. This chain uses TRBV7-3 with TRBJ2-1; 10 bases align to TRBD2. This TCR was sampled from a woman aged 60-75 years who had recovered from COVID-19. Sequencing used peripheral blood. Here the CDR3 reads CASSPRGSGGDNEQFF. The CDR3 bases are TGTGCCAGCAGCCCCCGCGGGAGCGGGGGGGACAATGAGCAGTTCTTC. The entire variable domain, with the rest obtained from reference TRBV7-3 and TRBJ2-1, is as follows: GAGVSQTPSNKVTEKGKYVELRCDPISGHTALYWYRQSLGQGPEFLIYFQGTGAADDSGLPNDRFFAVRPEGSVSTLKIQRTERGDSAVYLCASSPRGSGGDNEQFFGPGTRLTVL.